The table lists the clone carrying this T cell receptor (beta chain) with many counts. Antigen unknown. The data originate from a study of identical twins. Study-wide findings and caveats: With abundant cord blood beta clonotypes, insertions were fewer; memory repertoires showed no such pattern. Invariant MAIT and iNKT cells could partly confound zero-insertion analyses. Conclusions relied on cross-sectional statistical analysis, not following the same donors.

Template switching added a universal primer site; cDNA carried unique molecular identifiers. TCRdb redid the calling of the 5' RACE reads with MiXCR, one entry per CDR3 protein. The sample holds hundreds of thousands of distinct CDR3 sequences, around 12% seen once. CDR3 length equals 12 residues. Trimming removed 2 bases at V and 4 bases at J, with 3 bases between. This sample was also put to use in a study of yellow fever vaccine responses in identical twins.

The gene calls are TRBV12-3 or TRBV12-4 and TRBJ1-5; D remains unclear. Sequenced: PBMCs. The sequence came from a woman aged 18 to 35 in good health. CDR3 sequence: CASSLRNQPQHF. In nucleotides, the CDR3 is TGTGCCAGCAGTTTAAGGAATCAGCCCCAGCATTTT.